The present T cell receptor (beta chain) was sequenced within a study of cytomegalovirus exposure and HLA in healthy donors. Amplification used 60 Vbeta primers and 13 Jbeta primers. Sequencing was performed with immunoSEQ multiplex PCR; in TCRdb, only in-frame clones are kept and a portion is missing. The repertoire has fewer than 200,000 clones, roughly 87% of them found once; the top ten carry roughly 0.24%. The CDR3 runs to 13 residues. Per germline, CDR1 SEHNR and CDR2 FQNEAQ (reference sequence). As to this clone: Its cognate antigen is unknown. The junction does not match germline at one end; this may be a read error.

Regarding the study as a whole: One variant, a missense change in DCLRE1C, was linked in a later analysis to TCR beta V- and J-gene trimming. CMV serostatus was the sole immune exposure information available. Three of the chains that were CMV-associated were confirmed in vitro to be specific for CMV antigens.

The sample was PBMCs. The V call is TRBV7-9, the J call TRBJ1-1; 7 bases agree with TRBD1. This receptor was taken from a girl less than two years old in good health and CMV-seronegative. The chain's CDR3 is CSSSSKTGPEAFF. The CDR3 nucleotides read TGTTCCAGCAGTTCGAAGACAGGGCCTGAAGCTTTCTTT.